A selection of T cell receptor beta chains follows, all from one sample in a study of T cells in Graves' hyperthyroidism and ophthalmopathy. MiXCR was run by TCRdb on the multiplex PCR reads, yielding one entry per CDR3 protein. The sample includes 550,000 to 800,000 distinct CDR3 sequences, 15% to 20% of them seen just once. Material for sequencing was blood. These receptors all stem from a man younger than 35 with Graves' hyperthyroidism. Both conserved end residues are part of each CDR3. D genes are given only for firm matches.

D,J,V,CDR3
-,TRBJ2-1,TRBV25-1,CASSEFGQYYNEQFF
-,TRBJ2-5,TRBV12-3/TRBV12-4,CASSWGPGSETQYF
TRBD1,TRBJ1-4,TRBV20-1,CSAIHIGQGSKLFF
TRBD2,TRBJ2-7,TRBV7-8,CASSPWTSGGGIHEQYF
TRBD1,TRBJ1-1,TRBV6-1,CASRGQLNTEAFF
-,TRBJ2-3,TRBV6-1,CASTFRGVTDTQYF
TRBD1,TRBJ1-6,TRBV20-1,CSARGGGQGNSPLHF
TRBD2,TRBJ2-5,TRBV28,CASSLFGLGLAGGGETQYF
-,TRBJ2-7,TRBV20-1,CSARRSDRDSSSYEQYF
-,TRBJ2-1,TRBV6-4,CASSDLATSSYNEQFF
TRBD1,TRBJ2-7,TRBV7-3,CASSLSGTGTYKQYF
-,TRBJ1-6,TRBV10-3,CAIRGPGNSPLHF
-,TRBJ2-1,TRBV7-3,CASSPYSTQASEQFF
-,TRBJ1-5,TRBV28,CASSLTPPSNQPQHF
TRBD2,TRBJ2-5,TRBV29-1,CSVGTGTSGETQYF
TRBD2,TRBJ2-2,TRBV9,CASSPLSGRDPGELFF
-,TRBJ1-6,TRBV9,CASSVTDMGSPLHF
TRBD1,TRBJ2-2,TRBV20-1,CSARRIPTSRDSVNTGELFF
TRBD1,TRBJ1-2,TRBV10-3,CAISEPGQGYGYTF
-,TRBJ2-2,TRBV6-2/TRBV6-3,CAHGQSNTGELFF